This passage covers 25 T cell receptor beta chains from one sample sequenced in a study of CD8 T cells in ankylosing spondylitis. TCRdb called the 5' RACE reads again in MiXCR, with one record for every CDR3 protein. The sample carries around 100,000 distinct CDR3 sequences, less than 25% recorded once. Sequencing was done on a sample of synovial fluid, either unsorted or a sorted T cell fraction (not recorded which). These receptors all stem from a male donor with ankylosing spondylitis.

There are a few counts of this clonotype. The DNA of the CDR3 is TGCGCCAGCAGCCAAGATGGGACAGGGGCCTTAGCCACTGAAGCTTTCTTT. This encodes CASSQDGTGALATEAFF. This sequence joins TRBV4-1 and TRBJ1-1, with 10 bases that match TRBD1. Germline V gene data show CDR1 as MGHRA and CDR2 as YSYEKL. J lost 4 bases, V lost 0 bases, and 8 bases had no gene match. The CDR3 runs 17 residues.

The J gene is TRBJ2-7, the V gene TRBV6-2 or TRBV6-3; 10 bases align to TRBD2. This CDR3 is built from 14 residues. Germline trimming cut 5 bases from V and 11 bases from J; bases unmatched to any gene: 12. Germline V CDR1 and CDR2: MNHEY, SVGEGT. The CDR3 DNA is TGTGCCAGCAGTCCCGGGACTAGCGCCTCAGTCGAGTACTTC. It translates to CASSPGTSASVEYF.

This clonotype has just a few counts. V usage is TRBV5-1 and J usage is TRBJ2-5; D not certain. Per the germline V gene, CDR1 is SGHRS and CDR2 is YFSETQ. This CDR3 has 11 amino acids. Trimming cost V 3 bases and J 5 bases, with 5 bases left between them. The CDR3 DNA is TGCGCCAGCAGCTCGTCGGAGACCCAGTACTTC. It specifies CASSSSETQYF. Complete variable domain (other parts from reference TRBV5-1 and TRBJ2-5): KAGVTQTPRYLIKTRGQQVTLSCSPISGHRSVSWYQQTPGQGLQFLFEYFSETQRNKGNFPGRFSGRQFSNSRSEMNVSTLELGDSALYLCASSSSETQYFGPGTRLLVL.

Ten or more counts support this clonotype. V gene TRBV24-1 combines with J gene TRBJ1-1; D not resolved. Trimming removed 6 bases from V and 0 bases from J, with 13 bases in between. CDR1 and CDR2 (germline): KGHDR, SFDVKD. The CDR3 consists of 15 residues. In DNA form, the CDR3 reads TGTGCCACCAGTCAATGCTGGGCCGTGAACACTGAAGCTTTCTTT. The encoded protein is CATSQCWAVNTEAFF.

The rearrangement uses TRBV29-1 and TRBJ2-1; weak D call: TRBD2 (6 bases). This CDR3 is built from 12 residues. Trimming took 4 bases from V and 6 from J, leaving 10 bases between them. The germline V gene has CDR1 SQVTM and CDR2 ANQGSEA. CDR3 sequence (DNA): TGCAGCGTTGTCCGGGACTTCAATGAGCAGTTCTTC. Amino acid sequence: CSVVRDFNEQFF.

This CDR3 is CASSQVGTSGVNEQFF. CDR3 sequence (DNA): TGTGCCAGCAGCCAAGTCGGGACTAGCGGAGTCAATGAGCAGTTCTTC. The chain combines TRBV3-1 with TRBJ2-1; 11 bases line up with TRBD2. Trimming removed 1 base from V and 6 bases from J; junction bases left unmatched: 5. The CDR3 has 16 residues. Per the germline V gene, CDR1 is LGHDT and CDR2 is YNNKEL (reference sequence).

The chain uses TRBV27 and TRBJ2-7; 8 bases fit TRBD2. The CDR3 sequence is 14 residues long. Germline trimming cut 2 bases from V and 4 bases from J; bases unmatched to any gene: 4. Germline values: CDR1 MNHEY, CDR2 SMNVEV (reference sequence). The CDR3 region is CASSLNSGKYEQYF. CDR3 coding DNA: TGTGCCAGCAGTTTAAATAGCGGGAAATACGAGCAGTACTTC.

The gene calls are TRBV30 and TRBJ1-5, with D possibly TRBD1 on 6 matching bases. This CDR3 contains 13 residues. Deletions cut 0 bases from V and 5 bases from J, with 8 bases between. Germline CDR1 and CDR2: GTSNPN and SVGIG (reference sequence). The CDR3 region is CAWSVQGYQPQHF. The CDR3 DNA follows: TGTGCCTGGAGTGTTCAGGGGTATCAGCCCCAGCATTTT.

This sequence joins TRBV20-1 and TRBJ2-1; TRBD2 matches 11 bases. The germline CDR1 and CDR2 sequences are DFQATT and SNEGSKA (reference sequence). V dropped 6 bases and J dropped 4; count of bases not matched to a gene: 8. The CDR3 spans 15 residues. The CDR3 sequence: CSATTGTSGYNEQFF. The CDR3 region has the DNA TGCAGTGCAACCACCGGGACTAGCGGATACAATGAGCAGTTCTTC.

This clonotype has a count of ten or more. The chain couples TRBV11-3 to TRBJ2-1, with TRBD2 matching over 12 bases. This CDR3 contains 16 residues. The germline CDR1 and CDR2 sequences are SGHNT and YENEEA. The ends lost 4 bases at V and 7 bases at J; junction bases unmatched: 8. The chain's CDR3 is CASSSMLAGGRNEQFF. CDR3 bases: TGTGCCAGCAGCTCCATGCTAGCGGGAGGGAGGAATGAGCAGTTCTTC.

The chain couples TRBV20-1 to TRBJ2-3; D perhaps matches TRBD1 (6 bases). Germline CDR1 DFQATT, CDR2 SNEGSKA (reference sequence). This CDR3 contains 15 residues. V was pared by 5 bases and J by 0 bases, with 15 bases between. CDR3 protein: CSADDRFSSTDTQYF. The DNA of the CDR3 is TGCAGTGCTGACGACAGGTTTTCTAGCACAGATACGCAGTATTTT.

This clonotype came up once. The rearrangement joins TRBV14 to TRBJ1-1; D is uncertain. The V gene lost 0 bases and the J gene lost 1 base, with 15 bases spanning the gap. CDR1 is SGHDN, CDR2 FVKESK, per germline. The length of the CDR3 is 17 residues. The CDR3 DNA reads TGTGCCAGCAGCCAAGAACCAGTAAAGGGTCGGAACACTGAAGCTTTCTTT. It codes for CASSQEPVKGRNTEAFF.

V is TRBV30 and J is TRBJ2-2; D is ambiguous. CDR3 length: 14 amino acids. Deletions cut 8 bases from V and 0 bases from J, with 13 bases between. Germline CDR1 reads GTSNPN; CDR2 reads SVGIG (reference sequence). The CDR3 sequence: CAGRSNTNTGELFF. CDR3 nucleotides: TGTGCCGGAAGGTCGAACACGAACACCGGGGAGCTGTTTTTT.

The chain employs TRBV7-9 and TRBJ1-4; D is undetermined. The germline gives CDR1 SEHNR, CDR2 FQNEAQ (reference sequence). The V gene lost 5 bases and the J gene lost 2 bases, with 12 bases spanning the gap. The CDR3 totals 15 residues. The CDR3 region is CASSPQSGTNEKLFF. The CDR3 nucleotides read TGTGCCAGCAGCCCCCAAAGTGGGACTAATGAAAAACTGTTTTTT.

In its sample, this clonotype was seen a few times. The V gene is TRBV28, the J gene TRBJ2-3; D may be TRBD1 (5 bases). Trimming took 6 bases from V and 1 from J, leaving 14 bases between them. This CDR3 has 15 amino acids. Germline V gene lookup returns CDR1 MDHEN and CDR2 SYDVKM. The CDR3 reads CASRKQGAGTDTQYF. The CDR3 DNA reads TGTGCCAGCAGAAAGCAGGGTGCCGGCACAGATACGCAGTATTTT. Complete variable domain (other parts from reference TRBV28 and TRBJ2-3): DVKVTQSSRYLVKRTGEKVFLECVQDMDHENMFWYRQDPGLGLRLIYFSYDVKMKEKGDIPEGYSVSREKKERFSLILESASTNQTSMYLCASRKQGAGTDTQYFGPGTRLTVL.

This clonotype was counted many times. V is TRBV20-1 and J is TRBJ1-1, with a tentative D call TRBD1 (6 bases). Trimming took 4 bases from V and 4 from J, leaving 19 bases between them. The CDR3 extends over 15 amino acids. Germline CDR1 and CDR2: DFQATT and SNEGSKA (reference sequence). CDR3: CSATFPQGVGTEAFF. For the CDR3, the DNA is TGCAGTGCTACATTTCCACAGGGAGTGGGCACTGAAGCTTTCTTT.

The CDR3 region is CASSSAHSGNTIYF. CDR3 nucleotides: TGCGCCAGCAGCTCTGCCCACTCTGGAAACACCATATATTTT. This chain joins TRBV5-1 and TRBJ1-3, with D uncertain. The length of the CDR3 is 14 residues. Trimming removed 3 bases from V and 0 bases from J, with 7 bases in between. Germline lookup yields CDR1 SGHRS and CDR2 YFSETQ.

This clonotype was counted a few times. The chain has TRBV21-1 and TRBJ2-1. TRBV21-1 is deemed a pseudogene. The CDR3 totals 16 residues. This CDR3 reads CASSKGGACSYNEQFF. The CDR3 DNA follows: TGTGCCAGCAGCAAAGGAGGAGCGTGTTCTTACAATGAGCAGTTCTTC.

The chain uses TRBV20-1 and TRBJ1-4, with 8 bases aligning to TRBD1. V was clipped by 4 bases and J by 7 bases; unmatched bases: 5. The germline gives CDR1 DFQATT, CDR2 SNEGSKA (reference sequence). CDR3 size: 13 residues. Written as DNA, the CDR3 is TGCAGTGCTACCACAGGGGGAGGTGAAAAACTGTTTTTT. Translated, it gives CSATTGGGEKLFF.

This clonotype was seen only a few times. CDR3 protein: CASSVDTGPSTDTQYF. The CDR3 bases are TGTGCCAGCAGCGTAGATACAGGTCCTAGCACAGATACGCAGTATTTT. V usage is TRBV9 and J usage is TRBJ2-3; a possible D gene is TRBD1 (5 bases). Looked up from germline, CDR1 is SGDLS and CDR2 is YYNGEE. CDR3 length: 16 residues. Trimming shortened V by 0 bases and J by 0 bases, and 11 bases separated the two germline ends.

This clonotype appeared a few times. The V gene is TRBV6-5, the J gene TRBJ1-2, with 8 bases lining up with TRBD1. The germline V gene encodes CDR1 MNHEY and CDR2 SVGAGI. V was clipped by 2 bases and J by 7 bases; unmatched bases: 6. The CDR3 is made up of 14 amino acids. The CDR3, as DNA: TGTGCCAGCAGTTACGACAGGGGTGAGAGTGGCTACACCTTC. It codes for CASSYDRGESGYTF.

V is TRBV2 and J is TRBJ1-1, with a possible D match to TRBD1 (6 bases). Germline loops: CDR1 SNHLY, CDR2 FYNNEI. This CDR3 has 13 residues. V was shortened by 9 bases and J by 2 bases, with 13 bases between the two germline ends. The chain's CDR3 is CASKTGFNTEAFF. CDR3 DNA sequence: TGTGCCAGTAAGACAGGATTCAACACTGAAGCTTTCTTT.

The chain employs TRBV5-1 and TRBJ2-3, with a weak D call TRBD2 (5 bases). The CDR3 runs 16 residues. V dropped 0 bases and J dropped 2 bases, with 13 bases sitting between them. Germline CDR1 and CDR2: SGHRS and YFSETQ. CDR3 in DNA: TGCGCCAGCAGCTTGGCGACTACTGCTAACACAGATACGCAGTATTTT. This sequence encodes CASSLATTANTDTQYF. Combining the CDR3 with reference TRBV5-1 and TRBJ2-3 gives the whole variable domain KAGVTQTPRYLIKTRGQQVTLSCSPISGHRSVSWYQQTPGQGLQFLFEYFSETQRNKGNFPGRFSGRQFSNSRSEMNVSTLELGDSALYLCASSLATTANTDTQYFGPGTRLTVL.

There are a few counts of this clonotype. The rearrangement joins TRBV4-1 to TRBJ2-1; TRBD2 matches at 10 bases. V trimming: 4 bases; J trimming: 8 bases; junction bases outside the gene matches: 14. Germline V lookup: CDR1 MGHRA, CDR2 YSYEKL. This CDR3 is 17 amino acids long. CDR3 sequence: CASSLRLAGLGPHEQFF. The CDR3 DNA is TGCGCCAGCAGCCTTCGACTAGCGGGCCTCGGACCGCATGAGCAGTTCTTC.

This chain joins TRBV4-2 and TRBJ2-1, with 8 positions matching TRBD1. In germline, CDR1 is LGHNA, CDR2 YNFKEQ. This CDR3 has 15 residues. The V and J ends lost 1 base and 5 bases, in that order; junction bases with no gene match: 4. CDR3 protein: CASSQVDRGNNEQFF. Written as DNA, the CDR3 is TGTGCCAGCAGCCAAGTAGACAGGGGTAACAATGAGCAGTTCTTC.